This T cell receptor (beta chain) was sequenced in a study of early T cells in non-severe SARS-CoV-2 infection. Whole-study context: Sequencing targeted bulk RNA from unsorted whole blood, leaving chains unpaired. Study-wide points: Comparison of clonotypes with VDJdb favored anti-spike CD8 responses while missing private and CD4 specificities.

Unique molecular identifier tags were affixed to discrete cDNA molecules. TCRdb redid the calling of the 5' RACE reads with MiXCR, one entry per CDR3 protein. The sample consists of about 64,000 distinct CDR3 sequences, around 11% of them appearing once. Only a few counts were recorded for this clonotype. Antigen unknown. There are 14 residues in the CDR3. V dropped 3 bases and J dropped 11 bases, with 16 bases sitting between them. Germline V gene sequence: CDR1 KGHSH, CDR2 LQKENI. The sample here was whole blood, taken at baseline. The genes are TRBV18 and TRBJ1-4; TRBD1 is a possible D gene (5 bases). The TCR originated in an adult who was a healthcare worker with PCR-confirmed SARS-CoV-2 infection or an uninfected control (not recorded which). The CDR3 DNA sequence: TGTGCCAGCTCACCCGACGGGCTTGGGGGTAAACTGTTTTTT. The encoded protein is CASSPDGLGGKLFF.